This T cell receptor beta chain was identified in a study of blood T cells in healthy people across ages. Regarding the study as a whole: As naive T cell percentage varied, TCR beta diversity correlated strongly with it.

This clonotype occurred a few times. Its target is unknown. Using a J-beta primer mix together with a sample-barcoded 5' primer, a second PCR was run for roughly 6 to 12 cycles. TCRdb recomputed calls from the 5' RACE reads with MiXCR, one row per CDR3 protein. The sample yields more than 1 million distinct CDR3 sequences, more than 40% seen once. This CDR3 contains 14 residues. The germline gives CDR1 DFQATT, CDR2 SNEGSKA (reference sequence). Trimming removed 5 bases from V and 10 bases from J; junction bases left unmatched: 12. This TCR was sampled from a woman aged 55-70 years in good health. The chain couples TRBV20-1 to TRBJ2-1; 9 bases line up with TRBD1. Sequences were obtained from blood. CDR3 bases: TGCAGTGCTGTGGACAGGGGTGTGGGTGTGGAGCAGTTCTTC. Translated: CSAVDRGVGVEQFF.